The 22 T cell receptor beta chains presented below share a single source sample, sequenced in a study of OX40 agonist ivuxolimab in advanced cancers. The protocol was immunoSEQ multiplex PCR, while the TCRdb copy is restricted to in-frame clones and leaves out a portion. The sample lists about 82,000 clones; approximately 90% were seen once. The sample was CD4+ or CD8+ T cells sorted from blood, taken in a trial of the OX40 agonist ivuxolimab. The receptor source for this set is an adult with an advanced solid tumor such as melanoma, head and neck, liver or kidney cancer.

This chain joins TRBV5-1 and TRBJ2-2; the D call may be TRBD1 or TRBD2 (7 bases each). V lost 3 bases and J 5 bases, leaving 14 bases between the germline ends. Germline-derived CDR1 and CDR2 are SGHRS and YFSETQ. The CDR3 has 15 residues. CDR3 sequence reads: CASSSSGGETGELFF. CDR3 coding DNA: TGCGCCAGCAGCTCCTCAGGGGGGGAGACCGGGGAGCTGTTTTTT.

This chain connects TRBV6-5 to TRBJ1-3; TRBD1 matches 9 bases. Germline CDR1 reads MNHEY; CDR2 reads SVGAGI. Trimming at V came to 2 bases and at J to 3 bases, leaving 2 bases not matched to a gene. The CDR3 contains 15 residues. CDR3 amino acids: CASSYGTGFGNTIYF. CDR3 nucleotide sequence: TGTGCCAGCAGTTACGGGACAGGGTTTGGAAACACCATATATTTT.

The CDR3 reads CASSLNSYGYTF. The CDR3 DNA is TGTGCCAGCAGCCTCAACAGTTATGGCTACACCTTC. The chain recombines TRBV7-9 with TRBJ1-2, with D unresolved. This CDR3 contains 12 residues. CDR1 is SEHNR, CDR2 FQNEAQ, per germline (reference sequence). Trimming took 5 bases from V and 5 from J, leaving 9 bases between them. Together with reference TRBV7-9 and TRBJ1-2, the CDR3 gives the full variable domain: DTGVSQNPRHKITKRGQNVTFRCDPISEHNRLYWYRQTLGQGPEFLTYFQNEAQLEKSRLLSDRFSAERPKGSFSTLEIQRTEQGDSAMYLCASSLNSYGYTFGSGTRLTVV.

The rearrangement uses TRBV19 and TRBJ1-2, with 7 nucleotides matching TRBD1. CDR3 length: 15 residues. The V gene's germline CDR1 is LNHDA and CDR2 SQIVND (reference sequence). Trimming removed 1 base from V and 2 bases from J; junction bases left unmatched: 4. Written as DNA, the CDR3 is TGTGCCAGTAGTATAGTTACGACAGGGAACTATGGCTACACCTTC. Translating gives CASSIVTTGNYGYTF.

CDR3 loop: CASSEGQATNYGYTF. The DNA for the CDR3 is TGTGCCAGCAGTGAGGGGCAGGCTACTAACTATGGCTACACCTTC. This chain joins TRBV2 and TRBJ1-2, with D possibly matching TRBD1 (5 bases). The V and J ends lost 3 bases and 0 bases respectively, with 11 bases between them. The CDR3 runs to 15 residues. Germline V gene data show CDR1 as SNHLY and CDR2 as FYNNEI.

The chain joins TRBV27 to TRBJ2-7, with a weak D call TRBD2 (6 bases). V lost 8 bases and J 5 bases, leaving 16 bases between the germline ends. Per germline, CDR1 MNHEY and CDR2 SMNVEV (reference sequence). The length of the CDR3 is 13 residues. The CDR3 protein is CASLPTGGDEQYF. CDR3 bases: TGTGCCAGCCTTCCTACAGGCGGGGACGAGCAGTACTTC.

V gene TRBV11-2 combines with J gene TRBJ2-7; D is perhaps TRBD1 (5 bases). The CDR3 is 14 residues long. The V end was cut by 7 bases, the J end by 0 bases, with 13 bases between. The germline V gene encodes CDR1 SGHAT and CDR2 FQNNGV. CDR3 loop: CASNFGASSYEQYF. CDR3 nucleotides: TGTGCCAGCAACTTTGGGGCCAGCTCCTACGAGCAGTACTTC.

The chain is built from TRBV5-6 and TRBJ1-5, with 8 bases identical to TRBD1. The CDR3 is made up of 15 amino acids. V trimming: 7 bases; J trimming: 7 bases; junction bases outside the gene matches: 13. CDR1 is SGHDT and CDR2 is YYEEEE in the germline V gene. The DNA of the CDR3 is TGTGCCAGCTTAAGTTACGGACAGGGAAACCAGCCCCAGCATTTT. Translated: CASLSYGQGNQPQHF.

V usage is TRBV11-2 and J usage is TRBJ2-3, with a tentative D call TRBD2 (5 bases). V gave up 5 bases and J gave up 6 bases, with 21 bases separating them. Germline lookup yields CDR1 SGHAT and CDR2 FQNNGV. The CDR3 spans 16 residues. The CDR3 nucleotides are TGTGCCAGCAGCCCACCCTTACAGACGGGGTCGGATACGCAGTATTTT. Residues: CASSPPLQTGSDTQYF.

The chain uses TRBV2 and TRBJ1-1, with D unresolved. Germline CDR1 SNHLY, CDR2 FYNNEI. V was clipped by 4 bases and J by 1 base, with 13 bases between them. The length of the CDR3 is 15 residues. The CDR3 loop is CASSVGTQQNTEAFF. The CDR3 DNA sequence: TGTGCCAGCAGTGTAGGTACTCAACAGAACACTGAAGCTTTCTTT. Combining the CDR3 with reference TRBV2 and TRBJ1-1 gives the whole variable domain EPEVTQTPSHQVTQMGQEVILRCVPISNHLYFYWYRQILGQKVEFLVSFYNNEISEKSEIFDDQFSVERPDGSNFTLKIRSTKLEDSAMYFCASSVGTQQNTEAFFGQGTRLTVV.

The chain uses TRBV19 and TRBJ1-1, with TRBD1 identical over 8 bases. The J segment lost 5 bases and the V segment lost 7 bases, leaving 9 bases of the junction unmatched. This CDR3 is 14 amino acids long. Looked up from germline, CDR1 is LNHDA and CDR2 is SQIVND (reference sequence). The CDR3 here is CASTLGQGGTEAFF. CDR3 nucleotide sequence: TGTGCCAGTACCTTAGGACAGGGAGGGACTGAAGCTTTCTTT.

This chain uses TRBV6-6 with TRBJ1-3; 9 bases are a match to TRBD1. The CDR3 is made up of 15 amino acids. CDR1 MNHNY and CDR2 SVGAGI come from the germline V gene (reference sequence). V lost 7 bases and J lost 8; bases outside the gene matches: 12. CDR3 in amino acids: CASKLTHRGQDTIYF. In nucleotides, the CDR3 is TGTGCCAGCAAGTTGACTCACAGGGGGCAGGACACCATATATTTT.

V and J are TRBV4-2 and TRBJ1-3, with D tentatively TRBD1 (5 bases). Germline lookup yields CDR1 LGHNA and CDR2 YNFKEQ. Trimming cost V 0 bases and J 2 bases, with 11 bases left between them. The CDR3 has 16 residues. CDR3 region: CASSQEGRATGNTIYF. The DNA for the CDR3 is TGTGCCAGCAGCCAAGAGGGCAGGGCAACTGGAAACACCATATATTTT.

CDR3 nucleotides: TGCAGCGTTGAACCTACAGGCTTCTATGGCTACACCTTC. This sequence encodes CSVEPTGFYGYTF. V usage is TRBV29-1 and J usage is TRBJ1-2, with a weak D call TRBD1 (5 bases). V shed 2 bases and J shed 4 bases, with 11 bases lying between them. CDR3 length equals 13 residues. Germline loops: CDR1 SQVTM, CDR2 ANQGSEA. Combining the CDR3 with reference TRBV29-1 and TRBJ1-2 gives the whole variable domain SAVISQKPSRDICQRGTSLTIQCQVDSQVTMMFWYRQQPGQSLTLIATANQGSEATYESGFVIDKFPISRPNLTFSTLTVSNMSPEDSSIYLCSVEPTGFYGYTFGSGTRLTVV.

The count of this clone is one. The chain uses TRBV13 and TRBJ2-7; D call uncertain. Trimming took 2 bases from V and 1 from J, leaving 9 bases between them. CDR3 size: 14 residues. Looked up from germline, CDR1 is PRHDT and CDR2 is FYEKMQ (reference sequence). CDR3: CASSLYTLSYEQYF. As DNA, the CDR3 is TGTGCCAGCAGCTTATATACCCTTTCCTACGAGCAGTACTTC.

The V gene is TRBV29-1, the J gene TRBJ2-5; TRBD2 is a possible D gene (6 bases). Germline assignment: CDR1 SQVTM and CDR2 ANQGSEA. The CDR3 has 12 amino acids. Trimming took 7 bases from V and 4 from J, leaving 13 bases between them. As DNA, the CDR3 is TGCAGCGCACATGTGGGGGGAGAGACCCAGTACTTC. Its translation is CSAHVGGETQYF.

The chain combines TRBV2 with TRBJ1-2; a possible D gene is TRBD1 (5 bases). This CDR3 has 15 amino acids. Between the trimmed V and J ends, which lost 11 bases and 1 base, there was a span of 20 bases. Germline V gene lookup returns CDR1 SNHLY and CDR2 FYNNEI. The DNA of the CDR3 is TGTGCCCGGGAAATCGACAGAGGAGATAACTATGGCTACACCTTC. This translates into CAREIDRGDNYGYTF.

This chain uses TRBV5-5 with TRBJ2-7; tentatively, D is TRBD2 (6 bases). Germline V gene sequence: CDR1 SGHKS, CDR2 YYEKEE (reference sequence). V was cut by 3 bases and J by 4 bases, with 8 bases left in between. The CDR3 extends over 12 amino acids. The CDR3 sequence is CASSSAGYEQYF. CDR3 DNA sequence: TGTGCCAGCAGCTCGGCGGGGTACGAGCAGTACTTC.

This chain joins TRBV7-6 and TRBJ1-6; TRBD1 is a possible D gene (5 bases). CDR3 length: 13 residues. Trimming cost V 5 bases and J 9 bases, with 11 bases left between them. Germline lookup yields CDR1 SGHVS and CDR2 FNYEAQ. DNA for the CDR3: TGTGCCAGCAGCGCTATCGGGGCTTCACCCCTCCACTTT. It is translated as CASSAIGASPLHF.

V gene TRBV5-6 combines with J gene TRBJ2-7, with D perhaps matching TRBD2 (6 bases). Germline CDR1 and CDR2: SGHDT and YYEEEE. The V gene lost 5 bases and the J gene lost 2 bases, with 14 bases spanning the gap. The CDR3 extends over 14 amino acids. In DNA form, the CDR3 reads TGTGCCAGCAGGTCGGGACTCATACCCTACGAGCAGTACTTC. The encoded protein is CASRSGLIPYEQYF.

J is TRBJ2-7 and V is TRBV13, with 10 nucleotides matching TRBD2. V was clipped by 6 bases and J by 6 bases; unmatched bases: 5. The CDR3 extends over 13 amino acids. The V gene's germline CDR1 is PRHDT and CDR2 FYEKMQ (reference sequence). CDR3 DNA sequence: TGTGCCAGCAGAAAGCGGGGGGGGCGCGAGCAGTACTTC. This codes for CASRKRGGREQYF.

This chain's CDR3 is CASSVVSRGELNEQFF. As DNA, the CDR3 is TGTGCCAGCAGCGTAGTATCCAGGGGGGAACTAAATGAGCAGTTCTTC. V is TRBV9 and J is TRBJ2-1; D might be TRBD1 (7 bases). The V and J ends lost 0 bases and 7 bases respectively, with 17 bases between them. The germline V gene encodes CDR1 SGDLS and CDR2 YYNGEE. This CDR3 comprises 16 residues.